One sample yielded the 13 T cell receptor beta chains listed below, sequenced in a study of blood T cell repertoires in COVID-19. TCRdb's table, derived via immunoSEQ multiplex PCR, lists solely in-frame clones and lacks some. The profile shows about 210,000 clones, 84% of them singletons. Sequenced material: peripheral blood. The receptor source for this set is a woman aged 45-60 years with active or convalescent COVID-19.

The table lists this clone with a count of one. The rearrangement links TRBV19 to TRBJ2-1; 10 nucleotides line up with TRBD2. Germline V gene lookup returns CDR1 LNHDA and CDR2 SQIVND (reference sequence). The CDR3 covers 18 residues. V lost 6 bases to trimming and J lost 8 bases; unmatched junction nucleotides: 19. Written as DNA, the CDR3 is TGTGCCAGTAGCCCCCTTGGGTCGAGCGGGAGGGCTCTATATGAGCAGTTCTTC. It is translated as CASSPLGSSGRALYEQFF.

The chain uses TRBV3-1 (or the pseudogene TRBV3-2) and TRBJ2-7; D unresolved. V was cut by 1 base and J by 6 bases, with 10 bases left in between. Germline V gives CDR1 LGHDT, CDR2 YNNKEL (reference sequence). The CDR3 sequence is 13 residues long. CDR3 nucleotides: TGTGCCAGCAGCCAAGCTAGGTCTGGCGAGCAGTACTTC. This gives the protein CASSQARSGEQYF.

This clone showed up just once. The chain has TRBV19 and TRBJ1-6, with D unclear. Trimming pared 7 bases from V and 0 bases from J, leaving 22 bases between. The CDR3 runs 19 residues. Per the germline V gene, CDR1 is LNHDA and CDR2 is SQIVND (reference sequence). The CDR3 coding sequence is TGTGCCAGTACGGTCCGGGAAAGGTGGTCGAGCTCCTATAATTCACCCCTCCACTTT. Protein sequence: CASTVRERWSSSYNSPLHF. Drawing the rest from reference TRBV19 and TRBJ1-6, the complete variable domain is DGGITQSPKYLFRKEGQNVTLSCEQNLNHDAMYWYRQDPGQGLRLIYYSQIVNDFQKGDIAEGYSVSREKKESFPLTVTSAQKNPTAFYLCASTVRERWSSSYNSPLHFGNGTRLTVT.

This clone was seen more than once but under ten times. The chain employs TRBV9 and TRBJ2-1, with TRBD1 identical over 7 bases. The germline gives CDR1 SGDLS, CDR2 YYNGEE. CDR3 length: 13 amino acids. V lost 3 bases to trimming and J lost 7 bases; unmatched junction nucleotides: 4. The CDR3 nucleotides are TGTGCCAGCAGCGACGGGACAGCTAATGAGCAGTTCTTC. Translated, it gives CASSDGTANEQFF.

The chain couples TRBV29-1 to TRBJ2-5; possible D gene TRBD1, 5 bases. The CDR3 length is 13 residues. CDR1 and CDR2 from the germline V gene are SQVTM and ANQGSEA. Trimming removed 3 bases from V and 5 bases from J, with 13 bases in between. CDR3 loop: CSVDRAPGETQYF. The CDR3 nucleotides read TGCAGCGTTGACCGGGCCCCAGGGGAGACCCAGTACTTC.

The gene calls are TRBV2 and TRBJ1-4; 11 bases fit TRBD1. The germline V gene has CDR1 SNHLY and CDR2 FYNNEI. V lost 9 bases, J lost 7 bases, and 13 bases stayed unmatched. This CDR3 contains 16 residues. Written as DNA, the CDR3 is TGTGCCAGTGGAACGTCGACCGGGACAGGGGGTGAAAAACTGTTTTTT. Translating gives CASGTSTGTGGEKLFF. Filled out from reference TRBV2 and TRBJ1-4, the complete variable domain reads EPEVTQTPSHQVTQMGQEVILRCVPISNHLYFYWYRQILGQKVEFLVSFYNNEISEKSEIFDDQFSVERPDGSNFTLKIRSTKLEDSAMYFCASGTSTGTGGEKLFFGSGTQLSVL.

This chain's CDR3 is CASSADRGQGNTIYF. The CDR3, as DNA: TGTGCCAGTAGCGCTGACAGGGGGCAAGGAAACACCATATATTTT. The chain recombines TRBV19 with TRBJ1-3; 10 bases agree with TRBD1. This CDR3 is 15 amino acids long. Unmatched junction bases numbered 6, after V lost 6 bases and J lost 4 bases. Germline CDR1 and CDR2: LNHDA and SQIVND (reference sequence).

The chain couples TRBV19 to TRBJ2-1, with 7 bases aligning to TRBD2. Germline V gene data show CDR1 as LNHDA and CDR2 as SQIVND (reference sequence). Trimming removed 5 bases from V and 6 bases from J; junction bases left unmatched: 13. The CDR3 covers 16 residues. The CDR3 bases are TGTGCCAGTAGTCGCGGAACGGGGGGTTATTCCAATGAGCAGTTCTTC. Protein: CASSRGTGGYSNEQFF.

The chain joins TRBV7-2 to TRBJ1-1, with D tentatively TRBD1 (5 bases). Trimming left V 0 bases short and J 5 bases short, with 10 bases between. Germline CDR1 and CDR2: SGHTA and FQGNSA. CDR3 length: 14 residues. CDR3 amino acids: CASSLAPRATEAFF. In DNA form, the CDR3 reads TGTGCCAGCAGCTTAGCGCCCAGGGCTACTGAAGCTTTCTTT. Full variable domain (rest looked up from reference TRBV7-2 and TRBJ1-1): GAGVSQSPSNKVTEKGKDVELRCDPISGHTALYWYRQSLGQGLEFLIYFQGNSAPDKSGLPSDRFSAERTGGSVSTLTIQRTQQEDSAVYLCASSLAPRATEAFFGQGTRLTVV.

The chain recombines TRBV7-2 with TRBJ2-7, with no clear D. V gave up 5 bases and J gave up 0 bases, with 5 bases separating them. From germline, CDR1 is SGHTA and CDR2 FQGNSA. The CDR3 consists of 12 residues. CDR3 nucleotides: TGTGCCAGCAGCCGGAGCTCCTACGAGCAGTACTTC. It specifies CASSRSSYEQYF.

The CDR3 reads CASSLRGQGAGRRYNEQFF. The CDR3 DNA reads as TGTGCCAGCAGCTTAAGGGGACAGGGGGCAGGGCGGCGATACAATGAGCAGTTCTTC. The chain employs TRBV7-3 and TRBJ2-1; 12 positions agree with TRBD1. Germline V lookup: CDR1 SGHTA, CDR2 FQGTGA. V was clipped by 1 base and J by 4 bases; unmatched bases: 11. This CDR3 is 19 amino acids long.

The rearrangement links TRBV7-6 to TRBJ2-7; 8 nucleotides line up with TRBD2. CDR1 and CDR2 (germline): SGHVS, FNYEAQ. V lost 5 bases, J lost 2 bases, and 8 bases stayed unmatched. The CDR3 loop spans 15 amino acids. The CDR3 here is CASSPTSGSPYEQYF. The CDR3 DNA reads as TGTGCCAGCAGCCCGACAAGCGGGAGTCCCTACGAGCAGTACTTC.

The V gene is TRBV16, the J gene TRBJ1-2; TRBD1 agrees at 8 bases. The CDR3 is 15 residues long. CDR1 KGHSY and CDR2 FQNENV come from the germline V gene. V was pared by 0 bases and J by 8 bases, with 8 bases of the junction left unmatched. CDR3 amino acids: CASSQSRQGAEGYTF. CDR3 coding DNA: TGTGCCAGCAGCCAATCGCGCCAGGGGGCTGAGGGCTACACCTTC.